This TCR beta chain was sequenced in a study of T cell repertoires in ileal Crohn's disease. General study findings and limits: Compared with non-smokers, active smokers at surgery showed more clonal expansions.

Repertoires were generated with immunoSEQ multiplex PCR, while TCRdb's copy carries only in-frame clones and drops some. The sample records 25,000 to 30,000 clones, about four fifths being singletons. The CDR3 is 16 residues long. V gave up 3 bases and J gave up 5 bases; unmatched junction bases: 10. Germline assignment: CDR1 KGHSH and CDR2 LQKENI. Turning to this clone: No antigen is known for it.

This rearrangement joins TRBV18 to TRBJ2-5, with 9 bases fitting TRBD1. The receptor's source is an adult with Crohn's disease. Sequenced: ileal tissue. CDR3 bases: TGTGCCAGCTCACCTAAGGGCAACAGGGGGCTCGAGACCCAGTACTTC. Protein product: CASSPKGNRGLETQYF.